This entry concerns a single TCR beta chain. This entry comes from a study of blood T cell repertoires in COVID-19. V lost 7 bases and J lost 1, with 13 bases in between. Germline V gene lookup returns CDR1 SEHNR and CDR2 FQNEAQ (reference sequence). The CDR3 contains 14 residues. Profiling relied on immunoSEQ multiplex PCR, and the TCRdb table lists in-frame clones only, not all of them. The repertoire holds approximately 200,000 clones, with 80% to 90% as singletons. V is TRBV7-9 and J is TRBJ1-1, with D possibly matching TRBD1 (5 bases). The sequenced sample was PBMCs or T cells enriched from blood (not recorded which). The TCR comes from a man aged 25 to 40 who had recovered from COVID-19. CDR3 coding DNA: TGTGCCAGCACAAAAAGGGGCGCGAACACTGAAGCTTTCTTT. Protein: CASTKRGANTEAFF.